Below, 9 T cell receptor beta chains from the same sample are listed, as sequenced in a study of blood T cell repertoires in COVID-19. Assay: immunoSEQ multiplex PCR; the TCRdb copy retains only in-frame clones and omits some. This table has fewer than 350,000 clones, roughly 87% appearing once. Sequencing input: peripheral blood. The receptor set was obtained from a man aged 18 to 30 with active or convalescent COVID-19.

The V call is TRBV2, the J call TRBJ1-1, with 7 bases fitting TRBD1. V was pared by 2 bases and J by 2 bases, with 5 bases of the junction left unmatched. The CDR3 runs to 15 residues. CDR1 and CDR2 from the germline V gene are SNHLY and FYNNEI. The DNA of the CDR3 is TGTGCCAGCAGTGAACACAGGGGTGGAAACACTGAAGCTTTCTTT. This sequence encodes CASSEHRGGNTEAFF.

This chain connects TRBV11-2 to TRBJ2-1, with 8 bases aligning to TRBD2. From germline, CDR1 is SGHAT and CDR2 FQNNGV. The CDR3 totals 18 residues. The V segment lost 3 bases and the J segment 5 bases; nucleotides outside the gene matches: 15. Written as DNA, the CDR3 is TGTGCCAGCAGCTTTCTTTTTCTTAGCGGGGAGCCAGACAATGAGCAGTTCTTC. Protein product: CASSFLFLSGEPDNEQFF.

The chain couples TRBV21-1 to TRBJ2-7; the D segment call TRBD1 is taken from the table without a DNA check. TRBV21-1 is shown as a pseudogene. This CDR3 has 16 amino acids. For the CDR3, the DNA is TGTGCCAGCAGCACTCAACCGGGACAGGGGTCGGACGAGCAGTACTTC. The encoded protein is CASSTQPGQGSDEQYF.

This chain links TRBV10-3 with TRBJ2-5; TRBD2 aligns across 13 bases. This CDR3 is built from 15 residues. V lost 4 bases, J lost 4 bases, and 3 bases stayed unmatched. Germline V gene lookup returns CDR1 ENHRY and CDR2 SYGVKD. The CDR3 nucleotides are TGTGCCATCAGTGGGACTAGCGGGGGAGGAGAGACCCAGTACTTC. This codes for CAISGTSGGGETQYF.

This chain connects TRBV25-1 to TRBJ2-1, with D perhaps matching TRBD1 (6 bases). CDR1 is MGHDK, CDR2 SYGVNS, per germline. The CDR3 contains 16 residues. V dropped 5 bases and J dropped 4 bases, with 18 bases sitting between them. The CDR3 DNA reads TGTGCCAGCAGTCACTCCCCGGGACACCGATACAATGAGCAGTTCTTC. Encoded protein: CASSHSPGHRYNEQFF.

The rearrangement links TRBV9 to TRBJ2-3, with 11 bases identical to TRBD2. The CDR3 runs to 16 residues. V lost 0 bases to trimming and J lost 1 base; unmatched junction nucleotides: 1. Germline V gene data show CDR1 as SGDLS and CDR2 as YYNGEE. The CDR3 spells CASSVVGLAGTDTQYF. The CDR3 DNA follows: TGTGCCAGCAGCGTAGTGGGACTAGCGGGCACAGATACGCAGTATTTT.

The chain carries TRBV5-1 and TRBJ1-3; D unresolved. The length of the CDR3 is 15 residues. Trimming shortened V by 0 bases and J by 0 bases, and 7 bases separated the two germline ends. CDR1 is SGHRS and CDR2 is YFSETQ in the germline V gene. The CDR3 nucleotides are TGCGCCAGCAGCTTGGATTTCTACTCTGGAAACACCATATATTTT. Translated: CASSLDFYSGNTIYF.

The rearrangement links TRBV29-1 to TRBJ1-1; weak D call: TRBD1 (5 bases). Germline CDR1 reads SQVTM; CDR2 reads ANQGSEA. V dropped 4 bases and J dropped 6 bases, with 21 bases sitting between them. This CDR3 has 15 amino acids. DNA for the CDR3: TGCAGCGTTGCTCCCCAGGGTAGTTTTTTCGCTGAAGCTTTCTTT. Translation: CSVAPQGSFFAEAFF.

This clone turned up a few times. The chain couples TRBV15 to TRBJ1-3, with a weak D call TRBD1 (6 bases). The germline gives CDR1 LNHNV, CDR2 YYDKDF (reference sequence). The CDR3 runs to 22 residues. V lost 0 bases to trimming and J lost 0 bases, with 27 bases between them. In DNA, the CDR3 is TGTGCCACCAGCAGAGATTTGGTCAGGGGCAGGACTTACTCTTCCTCTGGAAACACCATATATTTT. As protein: CATSRDLVRGRTYSSSGNTIYF.